This entry describes one T cell receptor beta chain. This clone appeared once. Its antigen specificity is not known. Within one base of it there is no much larger clone, and no base qualities were kept. Each collaborating institution followed its own protocols to collect whole blood in K2EDTA tubes. Collaborator samples were shipped for TCRbeta analysis as frozen whole blood, isolated PBMCs, or DNA extracted from either sample type. This sample was included in a study of blood T cell repertoires in COVID-19 (dated by TCRdb to the early 2020s). Some background on the complete study: Collaborator samples came from the United States, Italy and Spain and covered acute and convalescent phases of COVID-19. The material from the prospective study consisted of cDNA or gDNA derived from T cells, B-cell-depleted T cells, or PBMCs. Subjects who had been exposed to COVID-19, were actively infected with it, or had recovered from it provided the deeply sampled blood TCRbeta repertoires that made up the dataset. A freely available public database, intended as a resource for researchers studying the immune response to SARS-CoV-2, is where the repertoires were released. The samples were drawn from two sources: the first 160 participants of the ongoing ImmuneRACE study, and 950 to 1,500 subjects contributed by 6 global collaborators. Nearly every sample came with metadata listing a de-identified subject ID, COVID-19 status, age in years and sex. Where available, HLA class I and class II types were obtained from metadata supplied by the sample provider rather than from assay-based typing.

TCRbeta CDR3 regions were amplified from genomic DNA by means of the immunoSEQ Assay, a bias-controlled multiplex PCR. For the original study's pipeline: The number of nucleated cells in each sample was estimated by amplification of reference gene primers within the assay. To quantify the absolute abundance of each unique TCRbeta CDR3 rearrangement, sequence reads were collapsed and filtered. For each sample, productive Simpson clonality was calculated as the square root of Simpson's diversity index across productive rearrangements. This is the immuneACCESS table as TCRdb keeps it, with only in-frame sequences that have V and J called. A part of the clones is gone; compared with another copy, unresolved V genes explain less than half, and the rest is unexplained. V, J and clone size were drawn from that table, and D and trimming were deduced from the DNA. This sample holds about 150,000 clones; more than 80% were observed only once. The ten biggest clones cover approximately 3% of the sample.

Points the paper makes about the study in general: Clinical and demographic metadata were provided uncurated, with the amount varying by source and participant.

The specimen was peripheral blood. This sequence originates from a man between 60 and 75 years old with acute or convalescent COVID-19.

The nucleotide sequence reads TGTGCCACCGGATCTTCTAGCGCCAACACCGGGGAGCTGTTTTTT. This sequence encodes CATGSSSANTGELFF. The chain links TRBV24-1 with TRBJ2-2; a tentative D call is TRBD2 (6 bases match). V gives up 9 bases and J gives up 2 bases, and the segment between their germline ends measures 15 bases. CDR1 and CDR2 are read off the germline V gene as KGHDR and SFDVKD. The CDR3 numbers 15 residues from cysteine through phenylalanine. Only the CDR3 DNA is retained, 45 bases long and in frame from the first base.